Following are 18 T cell receptor beta chains from one sample sequenced in a study of shared clonotypes between healthy human individuals. The table came from immunoSEQ multiplex PCR; TCRdb's copy has only in-frame clones and leaves some out. In the table there are about 580,000 clones, roughly 98% of which are singletons. The naive CD8 fraction comprised CD45RO-negative cells positively selected for CCR7 and excluded terminally differentiated effector memory CD45RA+ cells. Sequencing used naive CD8+ T cells sorted from blood. Receptor source: a man between 25 and 39 years old in good health.

CDR3 sequence reads: CSVDIEGDTGELFF. In DNA form, the CDR3 reads TGCAGCGTGGATATTGAGGGTGACACCGGGGAGCTGTTTTTT. This chain links TRBV29-1 with TRBJ2-2; a weak D match, TRBD2 (5 bases). The CDR3 sequence is 14 residues long. CDR1 and CDR2 (germline): SQVTM, ANQGSEA. The ends were cut back, 6 bases at V and 3 bases at J, with 14 bases in the middle.

The chain joins TRBV7-2 to TRBJ2-7; a possible D gene is TRBD2 (5 bases). The CDR3 loop spans 15 amino acids. Germline values: CDR1 SGHTA, CDR2 FQGNSA. V lost 3 bases and J 4 bases, leaving 16 bases between the germline ends. CDR3 residues: CASSLGLLAGYEQYF. CDR3 nucleotide sequence: TGTGCCAGCAGCTTGGGCCTTCTGGCGGGTTACGAGCAGTACTTC.

The rearrangement joins TRBV21-1 to TRBJ1-3; the table assigns TRBD1, which was not confirmed against the DNA. TRBV21-1 is an annotated pseudogene. The CDR3 is made up of 17 amino acids. CDR3 sequence reads: CASSNVTGNSSGNTIYF. The CDR3 region has the DNA TGTGCCAGCAGCAACGTTACAGGGAACTCCTCTGGAAACACCATATATTTT.

Remarks on this clone: Distinct nucleotide sequences in the sample also encode this CDR3. The V call is TRBV29-1, the J call TRBJ2-7; D is undetermined. Germline loops: CDR1 SQVTM, CDR2 ANQGSEA. The V and J ends lost 3 bases and 1 base respectively, with 7 bases between them. The CDR3 has 12 amino acids. Here the CDR3 reads CSVEGRSYEQYF. In DNA form, the CDR3 reads TGCAGCGTTGAGGGTCGGTCCTACGAGCAGTACTTC.

This chain uses TRBV27 with TRBJ2-2; the D gene could be TRBD1 or TRBD2 (5 bases each). The V gene's germline CDR1 is MNHEY and CDR2 SMNVEV (reference sequence). The ends were cut back, 6 bases at V and 6 bases at J, with 17 bases in the middle. The length of the CDR3 is 15 residues. The CDR3 reads CASSVEFGTAGELFF. DNA for the CDR3: TGTGCCAGCAGCGTAGAGTTTGGGACCGCCGGGGAGCTGTTTTTT.

The chain employs TRBV4-1 and TRBJ2-7, with a tentative D call TRBD1 (6 bases). This CDR3 contains 14 residues. The V gene's germline CDR1 is MGHRA and CDR2 YSYEKL. Trimming left V 0 bases short and J 5 bases short, with 11 bases between. The CDR3 DNA is TGCGCCAGCAGCCAAGAAGGGGGATTTGACGAGCAGTACTTC. It is translated as CASSQEGGFDEQYF.

Of note for this clone: This CDR3 is also generated by other DNA sequences in the sample. The gene calls are TRBV29-1 and TRBJ2-7; 9 bases match TRBD2. There are 13 residues in the CDR3. The V gene's germline CDR1 is SQVTM and CDR2 ANQGSEA. J was trimmed by 4 bases and V by 0 bases; bases with no gene match: 1. The CDR3: CSVEEREGYEQYF. DNA of the CDR3: TGCAGCGTTGAAGAGCGGGAGGGGTACGAGCAGTACTTC.

This chain uses TRBV7-3 with TRBJ2-3; D is uncertain. V lost 5 bases to trimming and J lost 2 bases, with 11 bases between them. The CDR3 has 14 amino acids. From germline, CDR1 is SGHTA and CDR2 FQGTGA. The CDR3 is CASSKDGITDTQYF. Here the CDR3 DNA reads TGTGCCAGCAGCAAAGACGGTATCACAGATACGCAGTATTTT.

The rearrangement uses TRBV18 and TRBJ1-1; D is possibly TRBD1 (6 bases). This CDR3 contains 16 residues. CDR1 and CDR2 (germline): KGHSH, LQKENI. Trimming took off 5 bases at V and 5 bases at J, with 21 bases between the two ends. CDR3 sequence: CASSTSHPGAGTEAFF. DNA of the CDR3: TGTGCCAGCTCAACCTCTCACCCAGGGGCCGGAACTGAAGCTTTCTTT.

The chain uses TRBV7-9 and TRBJ2-3; 7 bases fit TRBD1. The CDR3 sequence is 14 residues long. J lost 4 bases, V lost 6 bases, and 7 bases had no gene match. From germline, CDR1 is SEHNR and CDR2 FQNEAQ (reference sequence). The CDR3 is CASSPRQGPDTQYF. In DNA, the CDR3 is TGTGCCAGCAGTCCAAGACAGGGTCCAGATACGCAGTATTTT.

The chain recombines TRBV6-5 with TRBJ2-1, with TRBD1 matching over 10 bases. CDR3 length: 15 amino acids. From germline, CDR1 is MNHEY and CDR2 SVGAGI. V shed 7 bases, J shed 3 bases, and the junction held 6 bases outside the gene matches. The CDR3 DNA sequence: TGTGCCAGCAAGCGGGGACAGGGGCACTACAATGAGCAGTTCTTC. It yields the protein CASKRGQGHYNEQFF.

V usage is TRBV28 and J usage is TRBJ1-4; no reliable D call. CDR1 and CDR2 from the germline V gene are MDHEN and SYDVKM. This CDR3 spans 15 amino acids. Trimming took off 6 bases at V and 6 bases at J, with 17 bases between the two ends. CDR3 nucleotides: TGTGCCAGCAGGCGGAGCTTTGCGAGAGATGAAAAACTGTTTTTT. Its protein product is CASRRSFARDEKLFF.

The chain uses TRBV4-3 and TRBJ2-1, with D maybe TRBD2 (6 bases). CDR3 length: 16 residues. The germline gives CDR1 LGHNA, CDR2 YSLEER. Trimming removed 4 bases at V and 2 bases at J, with 15 bases between. CDR3 bases: TGCGCCAGCAGCCCTGAGCGGGCTACGACCTACAATGAGCAGTTCTTC. Protein sequence: CASSPERATTYNEQFF.

The rearrangement uses TRBV11-1 and TRBJ2-7, with 10 bases that match TRBD1. Germline V CDR1 and CDR2: SGHAT, FQDESV (reference sequence). The V segment lost 8 bases and the J segment 5 bases; nucleotides outside the gene matches: 6. The CDR3 loop spans 13 amino acids. In DNA form, the CDR3 reads TGTGCCAGCGCCTGGGACAGGGGTAACGAGCAGTACTTC. Its protein product is CASAWDRGNEQYF.

The chain uses TRBV25-1 and TRBJ2-1; D call uncertain. Per the germline V gene, CDR1 is MGHDK and CDR2 is SYGVNS. The V gene lost 5 bases and the J gene lost 8 bases, with 13 bases spanning the gap. CDR3 length: 13 amino acids. The CDR3 loop is CASSLVGLDEQFF. Written as DNA, the CDR3 is TGTGCCAGCAGTCTAGTAGGCCTCGATGAGCAGTTCTTC.

V is TRBV30 and J is TRBJ2-5; D remains ambiguous. The V end lost 2 bases, the J end lost 5 bases, and 9 bases lay between the germline ends. The length of the CDR3 is 12 residues. Germline CDR1 and CDR2: GTSNPN and SVGIG (reference sequence). The CDR3 protein is CAWSIDWETQYF. CDR3 DNA: TGTGCCTGGAGTATAGATTGGGAGACCCAGTACTTC.

This chain connects TRBV19 to TRBJ1-5; 7 bases align to TRBD1. The V segment lost 8 bases and the J segment 0 bases; nucleotides outside the gene matches: 7. The germline CDR1 and CDR2 sequences are LNHDA and SQIVND (reference sequence). CDR3 length equals 15 residues. The CDR3 DNA is TGTGCCAGTTCAACAGGGGTCTATAGCAATCAGCCCCAGCATTTT. The encoded protein is CASSTGVYSNQPQHF.

The J gene is TRBJ2-5, the V gene TRBV10-3; no clear D gene. Germline V CDR1 and CDR2: ENHRY, SYGVKD. The CDR3 consists of 13 residues. V lost 3 bases and J lost 4, with 9 bases in between. The CDR3 protein is CAISDQGRETQYF. CDR3 coding DNA: TGTGCCATCAGTGACCAAGGGCGAGAGACCCAGTACTTC.